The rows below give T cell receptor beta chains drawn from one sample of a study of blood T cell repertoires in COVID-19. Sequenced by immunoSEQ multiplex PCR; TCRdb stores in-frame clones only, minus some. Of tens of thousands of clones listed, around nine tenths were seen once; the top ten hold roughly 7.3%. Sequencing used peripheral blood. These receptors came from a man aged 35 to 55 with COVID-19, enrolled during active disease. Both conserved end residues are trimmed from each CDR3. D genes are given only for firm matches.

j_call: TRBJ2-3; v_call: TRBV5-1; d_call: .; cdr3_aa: ASMTQGLADTQY
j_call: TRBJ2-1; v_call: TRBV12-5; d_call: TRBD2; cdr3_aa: ASGLVAGDNEQF
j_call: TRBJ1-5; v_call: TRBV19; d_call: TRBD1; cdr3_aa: ASSIDTPNRVTGGQPQH
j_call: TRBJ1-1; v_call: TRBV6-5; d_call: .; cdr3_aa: ATRGGGRTEAF
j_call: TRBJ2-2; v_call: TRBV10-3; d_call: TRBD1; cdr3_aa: AVTSGTVDTGELF
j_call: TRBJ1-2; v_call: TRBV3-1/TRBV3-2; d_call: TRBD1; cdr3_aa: ASSQRTGPYGYT
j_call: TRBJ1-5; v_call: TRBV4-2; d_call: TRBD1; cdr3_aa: ASSQPLGQGDQPQH
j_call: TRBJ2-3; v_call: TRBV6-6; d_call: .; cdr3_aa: ASSYSSADTQY
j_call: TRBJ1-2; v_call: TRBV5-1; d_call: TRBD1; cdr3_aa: ASSPDSSPGRGLGGYT
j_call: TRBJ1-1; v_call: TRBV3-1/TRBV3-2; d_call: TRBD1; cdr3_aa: ASSQQGAGTEAF
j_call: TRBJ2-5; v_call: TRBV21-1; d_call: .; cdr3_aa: ASSRRAGQETQY
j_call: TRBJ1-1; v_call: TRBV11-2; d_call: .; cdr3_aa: ASSWGGKDTEAF
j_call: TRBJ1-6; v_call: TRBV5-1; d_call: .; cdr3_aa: ASSPQAGSYNSPLH
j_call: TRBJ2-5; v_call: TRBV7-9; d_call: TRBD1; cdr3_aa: ASSRQGWEETQY
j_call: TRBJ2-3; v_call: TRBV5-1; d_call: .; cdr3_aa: ASSSAGQGTDTQY
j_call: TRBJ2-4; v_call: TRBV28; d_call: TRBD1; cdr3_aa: ASSRAADRENIQY
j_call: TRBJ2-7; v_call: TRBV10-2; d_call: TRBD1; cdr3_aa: ASSEPGTGPYEQY
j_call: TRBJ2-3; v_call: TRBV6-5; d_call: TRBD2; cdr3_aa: ASSTGLAGTDTQY